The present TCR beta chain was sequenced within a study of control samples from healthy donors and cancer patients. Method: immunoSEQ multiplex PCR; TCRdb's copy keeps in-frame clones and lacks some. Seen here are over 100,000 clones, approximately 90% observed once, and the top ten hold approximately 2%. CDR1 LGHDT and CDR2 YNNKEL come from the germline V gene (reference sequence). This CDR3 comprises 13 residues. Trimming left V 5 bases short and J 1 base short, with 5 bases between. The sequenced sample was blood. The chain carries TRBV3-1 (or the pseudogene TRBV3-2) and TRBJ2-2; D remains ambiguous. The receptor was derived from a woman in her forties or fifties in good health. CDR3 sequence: CASSWGNTGELFF. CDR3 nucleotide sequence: TGTGCCAGCAGCTGGGGGAACACCGGGGAGCTGTTTTTT.